This TCR beta chain emerged from a study of a mutant IDH1 vaccine in newly diagnosed glioma. Using immunoSEQ multiplex PCR, the repertoire was profiled, and TCRdb retains in-frame clones only, with some absent. The sample contains 70,000 or so clones, more than 70% of which appear only once. Germline CDR1 and CDR2: PRHDT and FYEKMQ (reference sequence). Unmatched junction bases numbered 8, after V lost 4 bases and J lost 6 bases. The CDR3 extends over 15 amino acids. Time point reported: baseline, week 1 (first vaccination visit). Treatment indicated: pre-vaccination baseline after standard-of-care therapy.

This clonotype originated in a woman aged 18-29 years with glioma. Some clones in this sample may be carry-over from other donors' samples. This chain links TRBV13 with TRBJ1-4, with 7 bases aligning to TRBD1. This material consisted of peripheral blood mononuclear cells (PBMCs), taken from a glioma patient treated with radiotherapy, temozolomide or both. CDR3 sequence: CASSSRTGPHEKLFF. The CDR3 DNA sequence: TGTGCCAGCAGCTCCCGGACAGGACCACATGAAAAACTGTTTTTT.